This TCR beta chain was observed in a study of blood T cell repertoires in COVID-19. For the study at large: PBMCs, B-cell-depleted T cells, or T cells were the source of the cDNA or gDNA that made up the material.

Some clones are missing from TCRdb's copy, which holds only in-frame ones; the method was immunoSEQ multiplex PCR. The table shows 310,000 or so clones, with around 86% occurring only once. Material: peripheral blood. This TCR was sampled from a man in his forties or fifties with active or convalescent COVID-19.

The CDR3 protein is CAISVGDAYEQYF. The CDR3 DNA follows: TGTGCCATCAGTGTAGGAGACGCCTACGAGCAGTACTTC. This rearrangement joins TRBV10-3 to TRBJ2-7; D gene unclear. Trimming cost V 4 bases and J 2 bases, with 9 bases left between them. The CDR3 loop spans 13 amino acids. Germline loops: CDR1 ENHRY, CDR2 SYGVKD.